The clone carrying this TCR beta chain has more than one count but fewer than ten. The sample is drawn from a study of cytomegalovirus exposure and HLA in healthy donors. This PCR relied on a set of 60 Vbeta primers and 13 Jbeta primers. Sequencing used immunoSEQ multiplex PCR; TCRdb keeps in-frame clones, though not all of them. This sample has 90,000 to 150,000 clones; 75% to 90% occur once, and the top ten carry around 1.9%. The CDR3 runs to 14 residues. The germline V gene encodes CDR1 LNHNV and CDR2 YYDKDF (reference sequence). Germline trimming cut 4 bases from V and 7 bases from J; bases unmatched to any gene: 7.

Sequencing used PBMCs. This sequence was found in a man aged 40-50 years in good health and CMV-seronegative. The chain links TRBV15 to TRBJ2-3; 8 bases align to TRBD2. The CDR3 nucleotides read TGTGCCACCAGCATAGCGGGAACCACGAATACGCAGTATTTT. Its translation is CATSIAGTTNTQYF. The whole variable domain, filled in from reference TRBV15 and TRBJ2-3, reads DAMVIQNPRYQVTQFGKPVTLSCSQTLNHNVMYWYQQKSSQAPKLLFHYYDKDFNNEADTPDNFQSRRPNTSFCFLDIRSPGLGDTAMYLCATSIAGTTNTQYFGPGTRLTVL.